A selection of T cell receptor beta chains follows, all from one sample in a study of response to subunit inactivated influenza vaccine. From the RT-PCR reads, TCRdb called clonotypes with MiXCR, one entry per CDR3 protein. Of about 500,000 distinct CDR3 sequences in the sample, 16% were seen once. The source was CD4+ T cells sorted from PBMCs, collected around 2 years after vaccination. These receptor sequences come from a man between 50 and 69 years old who received an inactivated influenza vaccine. Each CDR3 is given with its conserved first and last residue. Fields, in order: J gene, V gene, CDR3 protein.

j_gene: TRBJ2-1; v_gene: TRBV28; CDR3aa: CASNFIAGGPRTGEQFF
j_gene: TRBJ2-2; v_gene: TRBV7-9; CDR3aa: CASSRTGAGELFF
j_gene: TRBJ2-1; v_gene: TRBV7-8; CDR3aa: CASSAKQGYEQFF
j_gene: TRBJ2-1; v_gene: TRBV20-1; CDR3aa: CSVSGRAANEQFF
j_gene: TRBJ2-7; v_gene: TRBV30; CDR3aa: CAWSPRDRQKYYEQYF
j_gene: TRBJ2-3; v_gene: TRBV12-3/TRBV12-4; CDR3aa: CASSSRGTDTQYF
j_gene: TRBJ1-2; v_gene: TRBV20-1; CDR3aa: CSAVAGSYGYTF
j_gene: TRBJ2-7; v_gene: TRBV6-2/TRBV6-3; CDR3aa: CASRSSDYEQYF
j_gene: TRBJ1-6; v_gene: TRBV4-1; CDR3aa: CASSPARGADNSPLHF
j_gene: TRBJ2-5; v_gene: TRBV5-1; CDR3aa: CASGPQAAQQETQYF